This record covers a single TCR beta chain. The antigen is unknown. The CDR3 extends over 15 amino acids. V shed 1 base and J 8 bases; nucleotides not matched to a gene: 4. CDR1 and CDR2 (germline): LGHNA, YNFKEQ. This specimen belongs to a study of T cell responses to AZD1222 COVID-19 vaccine. Assay used: immunoSEQ multiplex PCR; TCRdb lists only in-frame clones, some missing. The sample shows more than 100,000 clones, about nine tenths of them seen only once. Notes on the study in general: Two AZD1222 administrations were followed by greater Spike-specific TCR breadth and depth. Repertoire collection took place solely once the T cell response had peaked. Donors were chiefly white British, with a greater number of females, and clonal diversity was perhaps underestimated.

The specimen comprised peripheral blood, sampled on day 0 of AZD1222 vaccination. V gene TRBV4-2 combines with J gene TRBJ1-6; 8 nucleotides match TRBD1. This receptor was obtained from an adult in good health. The CDR3 spells CASSQGTGGHSPLHF. The CDR3 DNA follows: TGTGCCAGCAGCCAAGGCACAGGGGGACATTCACCCCTCCACTTT.